The 27 T cell receptor beta chains listed next were all sequenced from one sample in a study of blood T cell repertoires in COVID-19. Produced via immunoSEQ multiplex PCR; TCRdb's table is partial and in-frame only. Of some 170,000 clones listed, about 83% are singletons. Sequencing used peripheral blood. Source of these receptors: a woman in her 70s with COVID-19, enrolled during active disease.

The chain joins TRBV6-5 to TRBJ2-7; 10 positions match TRBD1. Per germline, CDR1 MNHEY and CDR2 SVGAGI. The CDR3 extends over 15 amino acids. V shed 4 bases, J shed 2 bases, and the junction held 5 bases outside the gene matches. The CDR3 sequence is CASSFRDRGTYEQYF. CDR3 DNA: TGTGCCAGCAGTTTCCGGGACAGGGGAACCTACGAGCAGTACTTC.

The gene calls are TRBV5-1 and TRBJ1-1, with 9 positions matching TRBD1. CDR1 SGHRS and CDR2 YFSETQ come from the germline V gene. The CDR3 has 15 residues. V lost 4 bases, J lost 6 bases, and 10 bases stayed unmatched. CDR3 DNA sequence: TGCGCCAGCAGCGGGATGGGACAGGGTAGCGCTGAAGCTTTCTTT. Its protein is CASSGMGQGSAEAFF.

J is TRBJ2-2 and V is TRBV11-3, with 9 bases fitting TRBD2. Trimming cost V 4 bases and J 6 bases; bases outside gene matches: 9. Germline V gene data show CDR1 as SGHNT and CDR2 as YENEEA. CDR3 length equals 16 residues. The CDR3 DNA reads TGTGCCAGCAGCTCCCCCCGCGGGAGGGCCCCCGGGGAGCTGTTTTTT. Translation gives CASSSPRGRAPGELFF.

The rearrangement joins TRBV24-1 to TRBJ2-5; 13 nucleotides line up with TRBD2. CDR3 length: 16 amino acids. Per germline, CDR1 KGHDR and CDR2 SFDVKD. Trimming removed 2 bases from V and 5 bases from J; junction bases left unmatched: 4. CDR3 in DNA: TGTGCCACCAGTGATTCTGGGACTAGCGGGGTGGAGACCCAGTACTTC. It specifies CATSDSGTSGVETQYF.

The rearrangement joins TRBV7-9 to TRBJ1-2; weak D call: TRBD1 (5 bases). The germline CDR1 and CDR2 sequences are SEHNR and FQNEAQ (reference sequence). V was pared by 2 bases and J by 7 bases, with 8 bases between. This CDR3 spans 12 amino acids. CDR3 sequence: CASSLIGVGYTF. The CDR3 DNA reads as TGTGCCAGCAGCTTAATAGGGGTTGGCTACACCTTC. Complete variable domain (other parts from reference TRBV7-9 and TRBJ1-2): DTGVSQNPRHKITKRGQNVTFRCDPISEHNRLYWYRQTLGQGPEFLTYFQNEAQLEKSRLLSDRFSAERPKGSFSTLEIQRTEQGDSAMYLCASSLIGVGYTFGSGTRLTVV.

The table lists this clone with a count of one. The chain recombines TRBV27 with TRBJ1-1; D not certain. V lost 5 bases and J 1 base, leaving 11 bases between the germline ends. The CDR3 sequence is 14 residues long. Germline V gene sequence: CDR1 MNHEY, CDR2 SMNVEV (reference sequence). This CDR3 is CASSPPRGNTEAFF. CDR3 DNA: TGTGCCAGCAGTCCGCCCCGAGGGAACACTGAAGCTTTCTTT.

The chain links TRBV3-1 (or the pseudogene TRBV3-2) to TRBJ2-3; D possibly corresponds to TRBD2 (6 bases). This CDR3 contains 15 residues. V lost 4 bases and J 0 bases, leaving 11 bases between the germline ends. Per germline, CDR1 LGHDT and CDR2 YNNKEL (reference sequence). The CDR3 protein is CASSPGSGSTDTQYF. The CDR3 bases are TGTGCCAGCAGCCCCGGGAGCGGAAGCACAGATACGCAGTATTTT.

The chain has TRBV11-2 and TRBJ1-3, with D possibly TRBD1 on 5 matching bases. The germline V and J ends were trimmed by 0 bases and 1 base, with 10 bases remaining between them. This CDR3 has 16 amino acids. CDR1 is SGHAT, CDR2 FQNNGV, per germline. The CDR3 reads CASSLDMAGSGNTIYF. Here the CDR3 DNA reads TGTGCCAGCAGCTTAGATATGGCAGGGTCTGGAAACACCATATATTTT.

This chain connects TRBV4-1 to TRBJ1-3; D is possibly TRBD1 (6 bases). Trimming left V 4 bases short and J 4 bases short, with 17 bases between. The CDR3 extends over 16 amino acids. From germline, CDR1 is MGHRA and CDR2 YSYEKL. CDR3 coding DNA: TGCGCCAGCAGCCGCGAAGGGGGGGGCTTCGGAAACACCATATATTTT. Translating it yields CASSREGGGFGNTIYF.

The gene calls are TRBV5-4 and TRBJ2-1; 11 nucleotides align to TRBD1. The germline gives CDR1 SGHNT, CDR2 YYREEE (reference sequence). V lost 4 bases, J lost 4 bases, and 4 bases stayed unmatched. This CDR3 comprises 15 residues. DNA for the CDR3: TGTGCCAGCAGCCCGGGACAGGGGGTTTACAATGAGCAGTTCTTC. Its translation is CASSPGQGVYNEQFF.

The gene calls are TRBV29-1 and TRBJ1-2, with TRBD1 matching over 7 bases. The J segment lost 0 bases and the V segment lost 0 bases, leaving 7 bases of the junction unmatched. The CDR3 is made up of 16 amino acids. CDR1 is SQVTM and CDR2 is ANQGSEA in the germline V gene. Written as DNA, the CDR3 is TGCAGCGTTGAAGATCTGACAGGGAAAGCTAACTATGGCTACACCTTC. It yields the protein CSVEDLTGKANYGYTF.

Only a few counts were recorded for this clone. V usage is TRBV7-2 and J usage is TRBJ1-2, with 8 bases lining up with TRBD1. Germline loops: CDR1 SGHTA, CDR2 FQGNSA. Germline trimming cut 5 bases from V and 4 bases from J; bases unmatched to any gene: 9. The CDR3 consists of 15 residues. Here the CDR3 DNA reads TGTGCCAGCAGCCCAGCTCAGGGGGCCGTCTATGGCTACACCTTC. It yields the protein CASSPAQGAVYGYTF.

This rearrangement joins TRBV27 to TRBJ2-1, with 13 bases identical to TRBD2. Germline loops: CDR1 MNHEY, CDR2 SMNVEV (reference sequence). This CDR3 contains 14 residues. V gave up 6 bases and J gave up 8 bases; unmatched junction bases: 4. The CDR3 DNA sequence: TGTGCCAGCAGGGGACTAGCGGGACGCGATGAGCAGTTCTTC. Translated: CASRGLAGRDEQFF.

Written as DNA, the CDR3 is TGTGCCTGGAGTGTCGGGACTAGTAAAAATGAGCAGTTCTTC. Its translation: CAWSVGTSKNEQFF. The chain combines TRBV30 with TRBJ2-1; TRBD2 aligns across 8 bases. This CDR3 has 14 amino acids. With V trimmed by 0 bases and J by 7 bases, 5 bases remained unmatched. From germline, CDR1 is GTSNPN and CDR2 SVGIG (reference sequence).

This chain links TRBV28 with TRBJ1-3; possibly TRBD1 for D (6 bases). The germline V gene encodes CDR1 MDHEN and CDR2 SYDVKM. The CDR3 sequence is 14 residues long. Trimming took off 2 bases at V and 3 bases at J, with 8 bases between the two ends. This chain's CDR3 is CASSLQGIGNTIYF. The CDR3 DNA sequence: TGTGCCAGCAGTTTACAGGGGATTGGAAACACCATATATTTT. Full variable domain (remainder filled in from reference TRBV28 and TRBJ1-3): DVKVTQSSRYLVKRTGEKVFLECVQDMDHENMFWYRQDPGLGLRLIYFSYDVKMKEKGDIPEGYSVSREKKERFSLILESASTNQTSMYLCASSLQGIGNTIYFGEGSWLTVV.

The chain combines TRBV30 with TRBJ1-5, with TRBD1 matching over 7 bases. Germline trimming cut 3 bases from V and 4 bases from J; bases unmatched to any gene: 21. Looked up from germline, CDR1 is GTSNPN and CDR2 is SVGIG (reference sequence). This CDR3 region has 19 residues. The CDR3 here is CAWSARNWDSRQGNQPQHF. Written as DNA, the CDR3 is TGTGCCTGGAGCGCACGAAACTGGGACAGTCGTCAAGGGAATCAGCCCCAGCATTTT.

The sample holds a few counts of this clone. The chain links TRBV11-2 to TRBJ2-5, with 12 bases identical to TRBD1. Germline CDR1 reads SGHAT; CDR2 reads FQNNGV. With 5 bases clipped from V and 5 bases from J, the junction kept 9 bases outside the gene matches. The CDR3 loop spans 16 amino acids. The CDR3 coding sequence is TGTGCCAGCAGCCGGTCCGGGACAGGGGGCCTGGAGACCCAGTACTTC. Protein product: CASSRSGTGGLETQYF.

This clone was picked up one time. The chain links TRBV30 to TRBJ1-2, with a possible D match to TRBD1 (5 bases). Trimming stripped 3 bases from V and 6 bases from J, with 14 bases between. CDR3 length: 13 amino acids. The germline V gene encodes CDR1 GTSNPN and CDR2 SVGIG (reference sequence). CDR3 coding DNA: TGTGCCTGGAGCGCAGGGCGGGAAGATGGCTACACCTTC. Its translation is CAWSAGREDGYTF. The entire variable domain, with the rest obtained from reference TRBV30 and TRBJ1-2, is as follows: SQTIHQWPATLVQPVGSPLSLECTVEGTSNPNLYWYRQAAGRGLQLLFYSVGIGQISSEVPQNLSASRPQDRQFILSSKKLLLSDSGFYLCAWSAGREDGYTFGSGTRLTVV.

The chain recombines TRBV10-3 with TRBJ2-1; D may be TRBD2 (6 bases). CDR3 length equals 11 residues. Germline V gives CDR1 ENHRY, CDR2 SYGVKD. V lost 10 bases and J 9 bases, leaving 13 bases between the germline ends. CDR3 residues: CATLARGEQFF. DNA of the CDR3: TGTGCCACTCTAGCGAGGGGTGAGCAGTTCTTC.

Turning to this clone: Its ends do not fully match the called genes, so a read error is possible. The chain carries TRBV7-7 and TRBJ2-6; TRBD1 agrees at 11 bases. Germline values: CDR1 SSHAT, CDR2 FNYEAQ (reference sequence). The CDR3 runs to 18 residues. CDR3 DNA: TGTGCTAGCAGCTTAGTAGGACAGGGGGCAGGTGGGGCCAACGTCCTGACTTTC. Translation gives CASSLVGQGAGGANVLTF.

This sequence joins TRBV19 and TRBJ1-2, with D hard to call. The CDR3 loop spans 16 amino acids. The V gene lost 5 bases and the J gene lost 5 bases, with 21 bases spanning the gap. Germline V gene sequence: CDR1 LNHDA, CDR2 SQIVND (reference sequence). This CDR3 reads CASSDPTDLGGYGYTF. The CDR3 DNA reads TGTGCCAGTAGTGACCCCACAGATCTGGGCGGGTATGGCTACACCTTC.

The V and J genes are TRBV7-9 and TRBJ1-2; TRBD1 is a possible D gene (6 bases). Germline V gives CDR1 SEHNR, CDR2 FQNEAQ (reference sequence). V lost 1 base and J lost 6, with 12 bases in between. This CDR3 contains 14 residues. CDR3 nucleotides: TGTGCCAGCAGCTTAGTCCCACAGGGAGATGGCTACACCTTC. Encoded protein: CASSLVPQGDGYTF.

The J gene is TRBJ1-2, the V gene TRBV6-5, with D possibly matching TRBD1 (6 bases). The CDR3 spans 14 residues. CDR1 MNHEY and CDR2 SVGAGI come from the germline V gene. V lost 7 bases and J 4 bases, leaving 16 bases between the germline ends. The CDR3 protein is CASTLVGGLYGYTF. CDR3 sequence (DNA): TGTGCCAGCACCCTAGTCGGGGGGCTCTATGGCTACACCTTC.

The J gene is TRBJ2-1, the V gene TRBV11-2; perhaps TRBD1 as D (6 bases). Germline lookup yields CDR1 SGHAT and CDR2 FQNNGV. This CDR3 spans 14 amino acids. The V end was cut by 6 bases, the J end by 4 bases, with 13 bases between. CDR3 residues: CASSPPTGYNEQFF. Here the CDR3 DNA reads TGTGCCAGCAGTCCCCCTACAGGGTACAATGAGCAGTTCTTC.

The chain employs TRBV6-5 and TRBJ2-1; 12 nucleotides agree with TRBD2. CDR3 size: 15 residues. Germline assignment: CDR1 MNHEY and CDR2 SVGAGI. J gave up 7 bases and V 7 bases, and 8 bases lay outside the gene matches. The CDR3 is CASTSRTSGKNEQFF. CDR3 nucleotide sequence: TGTGCCAGCACTTCCCGGACTAGCGGGAAGAATGAGCAGTTCTTC.

This chain uses TRBV10-3 with TRBJ2-2, with 9 bases aligning to TRBD1. The V gene end was trimmed by 0 bases and the J gene end by 1 base; junction bases not matched to a gene: 3. The CDR3 has 17 residues. Germline-derived CDR1 and CDR2 are ENHRY and SYGVKD. Written as DNA, the CDR3 is TGTGCCATCAGTGAGTCGACAGGGGGACTGAACACCGGGGAGCTGTTTTTT. The encoded protein is CAISESTGGLNTGELFF.

The chain joins TRBV9 to TRBJ1-3; weak D call: TRBD1 (5 bases). CDR1 is SGDLS, CDR2 YYNGEE, per germline. CDR3 size: 14 residues. The ends were cut back, 3 bases at V and 5 bases at J, with 12 bases in the middle. As DNA, the CDR3 is TGTGCCAGCAGCGCGGACATATGGCGAAACACCATATATTTT. Amino acid sequence: CASSADIWRNTIYF.